The rows below give T cell receptor beta chains drawn from one sample of a study of beta chain features in type 1 diabetes. The repertoire was sequenced with immunoSEQ multiplex PCR; TCRdb's copy has only in-frame clones and lacks some. The sample gives hundreds of thousands of clones, 30% of which show up once; more than 0.055% is in the top ten. The sample taken for sequencing was naive CD4+ T cells from blood. These receptors came from a man younger than 35 in good health. CDR3s include the opening cysteine and the closing phenylalanine or tryptophan. The order of the fields is D gene, J gene, V gene, clone size, CDR3 protein, CDR3 DNA. The D gene is left open where the match is weak. Not every row has a clone size; where given, it reads once, few, many or a size class.

D: TRBD2
J: TRBJ2-1
V: TRBV29-1
size: -
CDR3: CSVVGSGEYNEQFF
DNA: TGCAGCGTTGTAGGCAGCGGGGAATACAATGAGCAGTTCTTC

D: -
J: TRBJ2-3
V: TRBV11-2
size: -
CDR3: CASREIPSTDTQYF
DNA: TGTGCCAGCAGAGAGATACCTAGCACAGATACGCAGTATTTT

D: -
J: TRBJ2-5
V: TRBV2
size: -
CDR3: CASRRSLLRLKETQYF
DNA: TGTGCCAGCCGAAGATCGTTGTTGCGGCTGAAAGAGACCCAGTACTTC

D: TRBD2
J: TRBJ2-2
V: TRBV29-1
size: few
CDR3: CSVEDLAGLNTGELFF
DNA: TGCAGCGTTGAAGATCTAGCGGGACTGAACACCGGGGAGCTGTTTTTT

D: TRBD2
J: TRBJ2-1
V: TRBV10-2
size: few
CDR3: CASSVAGGLGNEQFF
DNA: TGCGCCAGCAGTGTAGCGGGAGGGCTGGGAAATGAGCAGTTCTTC

D: TRBD2
J: TRBJ2-7
V: TRBV9
size: -
CDR3: CASSSRGSGSYEQYF
DNA: TGTGCCAGCAGCTCCCGAGGTAGCGGGAGTTACGAGCAGTACTTC

D: -
J: TRBJ2-3
V: TRBV30
size: -
CDR3: CAWTSGSTDTQYF
DNA: TGTGCCTGGACCAGCGGTAGCACAGATACGCAGTATTTT

D: -
J: TRBJ2-2
V: TRBV6-5
size: few
CDR3: CASSYRGGRTGELFF
DNA: TGTGCCAGCAGTTATCGAGGGGGACGCACCGGGGAGCTGTTTTTT

D: TRBD2
J: TRBJ2-4
V: TRBV30
size: few
CDR3: CAWSVRGLANIQYF
DNA: TGTGCCTGGAGTGTACGAGGACTAGCGAACATTCAGTACTTC

D: -
J: TRBJ2-3
V: TRBV28
size: -
CDR3: CASSLHTTDTQYF
DNA: TGTGCCAGCAGTTTACACACCACAGATACGCAGTATTTT

D: -
J: TRBJ2-1
V: TRBV5-1
size: few
CDR3: CASSLETAYNEQFF
DNA: TGCGCCAGCAGCTTGGAGACTGCCTACAATGAGCAGTTCTTC

D: TRBD2
J: TRBJ2-3
V: TRBV29-1
size: -
CDR3: CSVSGTSGRTDTQYF
DNA: TGCAGCGTATCCGGGACTAGCGGGAGGACAGATACGCAGTATTTT

D: TRBD1
J: TRBJ1-1
V: TRBV29-1
size: few
CDR3: CSARTGGNTEAFF
DNA: TGCAGCGCCCGGACAGGGGGGAACACTGAAGCTTTCTTT

D: -
J: TRBJ2-7
V: TRBV7-2
size: -
CDR3: CASSFRSYEQYF
DNA: TGTGCCAGCAGCTTTCGCTCCTACGAGCAGTACTTC